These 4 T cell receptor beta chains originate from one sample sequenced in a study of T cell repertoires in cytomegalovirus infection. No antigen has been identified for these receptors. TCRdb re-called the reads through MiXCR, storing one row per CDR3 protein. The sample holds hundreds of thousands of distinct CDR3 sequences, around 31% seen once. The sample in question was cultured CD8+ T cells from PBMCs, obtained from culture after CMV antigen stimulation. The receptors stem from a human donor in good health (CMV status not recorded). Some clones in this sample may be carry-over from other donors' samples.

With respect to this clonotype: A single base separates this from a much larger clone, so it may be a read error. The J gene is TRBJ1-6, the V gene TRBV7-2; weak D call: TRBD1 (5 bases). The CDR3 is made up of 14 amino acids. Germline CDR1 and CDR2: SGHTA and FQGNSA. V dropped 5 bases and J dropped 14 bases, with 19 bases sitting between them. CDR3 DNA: TGTGCCAGCAGCGGACACGGAAGCCTATACACCCTCCACTTT. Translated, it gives CASSGHGSLYTLHF.

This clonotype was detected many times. The DNA of the CDR3 is TGTGCCAGCAGCTACTATGGGGGAGTACAAGAGACCCAGTACTTC. This codes for CASSYYGGVQETQYF. This chain connects TRBV7-2 to TRBJ2-5; D tentatively reads TRBD1 or TRBD2 (5 bases each). V lost 4 bases, J lost 2 bases, and 14 bases lay in between. The germline gives CDR1 SGHTA, CDR2 FQGNSA. This CDR3 contains 15 residues.

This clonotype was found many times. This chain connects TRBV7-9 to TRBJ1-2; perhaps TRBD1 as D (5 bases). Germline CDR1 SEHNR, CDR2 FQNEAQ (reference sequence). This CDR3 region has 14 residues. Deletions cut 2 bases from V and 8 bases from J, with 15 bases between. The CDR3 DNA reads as TGTGCCAGCAGCTTAACGGGGGGATTCGAGGGCTACACCTTC. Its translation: CASSLTGGFEGYTF. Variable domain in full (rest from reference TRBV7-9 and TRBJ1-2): DTGVSQNPRHKITKRGQNVTFRCDPISEHNRLYWYRQTLGQGPEFLTYFQNEAQLEKSRLLSDRFSAERPKGSFSTLEIQRTEQGDSAMYLCASSLTGGFEGYTFGSGTRLTVV.

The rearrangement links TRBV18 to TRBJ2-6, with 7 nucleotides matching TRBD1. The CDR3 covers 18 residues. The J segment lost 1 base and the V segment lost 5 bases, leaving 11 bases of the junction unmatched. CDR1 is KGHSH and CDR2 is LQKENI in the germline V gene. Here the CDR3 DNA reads TGTGCCAGCTCAATCGCCGGGACAGCGACTTCTGGGGCCAACGTCCTGACTTTC. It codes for CASSIAGTATSGANVLTF. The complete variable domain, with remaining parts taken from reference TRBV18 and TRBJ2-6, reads NAGVMQNPRHLVRRRGQEARLRCSPMKGHSHVYWYRQLPEEGLKFMVYLQKENIIDESGMPKERFSAEFPKEGPSILRIQQVVRGDSAAYFCASSIAGTATSGANVLTFGAGSRLTVL.